This passage covers 29 T cell receptor beta chains from one sample sequenced in a study of CD4 T cells in relation to SARS-CoV-2 and coronaviruses. The protocol was immunoSEQ multiplex PCR, while the TCRdb copy is restricted to in-frame clones and leaves out a portion. The sample holds some 60,000 clones, 92% seen once. The material sequenced was naive CD4+ T cells from PBMCs. Stated subset: naive CD4+ T cells isolated by negative enrichment. The receptors were gathered from an adult with COVID-19.

J is TRBJ2-7 and V is TRBV5-1, with TRBD2 matching over 8 bases. This CDR3 contains 14 residues. The V and J ends lost 4 bases and 2 bases, in that order; junction bases with no gene match: 5. Germline CDR1 reads SGHRS; CDR2 reads YFSETQ. Written as DNA, the CDR3 is TGCGCCAGCAGCGGGTTCGGGAGGGCCTACGAGCAGTACTTC. Translation gives CASSGFGRAYEQYF.

V gene TRBV7-8 combines with J gene TRBJ2-7, with D possibly TRBD1 on 5 matching bases. V shed 3 bases and J shed 4 bases, with 16 bases lying between them. The CDR3 runs 15 residues. Germline V gene sequence: CDR1 SGHVS, CDR2 FQNEAQ. CDR3 loop: CASSFFQGLNYEQYF. CDR3 DNA sequence: TGTGCCAGCAGCTTTTTTCAGGGTTTAAATTACGAGCAGTACTTC.

V usage is TRBV5-1 and J usage is TRBJ2-2; TRBD2 agrees at 7 bases. Germline V lookup: CDR1 SGHRS, CDR2 YFSETQ. J lost 2 bases, V lost 6 bases, and 4 bases had no gene match. The CDR3 sequence is 14 residues long. CDR3 region: CASTPSGNTGELFF. CDR3 sequence (DNA): TGCGCCAGCACCCCTAGCGGTAACACCGGGGAGCTGTTTTTT.

This clone was seen only a few times. The chain is built from TRBV28 and TRBJ2-1; the D gene is possibly TRBD2 (6 bases). V was pared by 4 bases and J by 0 bases, with 7 bases between. The CDR3 contains 14 residues. Germline V gives CDR1 MDHEN, CDR2 SYDVKM. CDR3 coding DNA: TGTGCCAGCAGTTACGGGAGCTCCTACAATGAGCAGTTCTTC. It specifies CASSYGSSYNEQFF.

This chain uses TRBV10-2 with TRBJ1-6; a weak D match, TRBD1 (5 bases). This CDR3 has 13 residues. With 8 bases removed from V and 7 bases from J, the gap between germline ends came to 12 bases. Germline CDR1 reads WSHSY; CDR2 reads SAAADI. The CDR3 protein is CASARGENSPLHF. CDR3 coding DNA: TGCGCCAGCGCGAGGGGTGAAAATTCACCCCTCCACTTT.

The chain joins TRBV6-4 to TRBJ2-2, with D uncertain. The germline gives CDR1 MRHNA, CDR2 SNTAGT. V shed 3 bases and J shed 6 bases, with 8 bases lying between them. The CDR3 is 13 residues long. The CDR3 here is CASSEGWAGELFF. The CDR3 DNA is TGTGCCAGCAGTGAGGGTTGGGCCGGGGAGCTGTTTTTT.

CDR3 in DNA: TGTGCCAGCTCAACCTCGACAGAAAACCAAGAGACCCAGTACTTC. Translated: CASSTSTENQETQYF. The chain links TRBV18 to TRBJ2-5, with TRBD1 as a possible D gene (5 bases). Germline loops: CDR1 KGHSH, CDR2 LQKENI. V was pared by 5 bases and J by 0 bases, with 13 bases between. This CDR3 is 15 amino acids long.

The V and J genes are TRBV6-5 and TRBJ2-7; 12 nucleotides align to TRBD1. CDR3 length: 15 residues. V lost 6 bases to trimming and J lost 3 bases; unmatched junction nucleotides: 6. CDR1 is MNHEY, CDR2 SVGAGI, per germline. Written as DNA, the CDR3 is TGTGCCAGCAGGACCGGGACAGGGGGCATCTACGAGCAGTACTTC. Translating it yields CASRTGTGGIYEQYF.

The chain couples TRBV5-3 to TRBJ2-3, with 7 bases lining up with TRBD1. TRBV5-3 is an ORF, and what it does is uncertain. The J segment lost 6 bases and the V segment lost 1 base, leaving 32 bases of the junction unmatched. The CDR3 sequence is 23 residues long. CDR3 loop: CARSLSQALSTGRPTGKGDTQYF. DNA for the CDR3: TGTGCCAGAAGCTTGTCTCAAGCCCTGTCGACAGGGAGACCTACTGGGAAAGGGGATACGCAGTATTTT.

V is TRBV21-1 and J is TRBJ1-1; TRBD1 was called by the table and not checked on the DNA. TRBV21-1 is assigned pseudogene status. The CDR3 loop spans 13 amino acids. The CDR3: CASRQGLATEAFF. CDR3 coding DNA: TGTGCCAGCAGGCAGGGTCTGGCCACTGAAGCTTTCTTT.

The V call is TRBV10-3, the J call TRBJ2-1; TRBD2 matches at 11 bases. CDR3 size: 13 residues. CDR1 ENHRY and CDR2 SYGVKD come from the germline V gene. Trimming took 11 bases from V and 7 from J; bases not matched to a gene: 7. For the CDR3, the DNA is TGTGCCGTGACTAGCGGGGACTTGAATGAGCAGTTCTTC. This codes for CAVTSGDLNEQFF.

V and J are TRBV7-2 and TRBJ2-4; tentative D call: TRBD1 (6 bases). The CDR3 consists of 16 residues. V lost 5 bases to trimming and J lost 4 bases, with 18 bases between them. Germline CDR1 reads SGHTA; CDR2 reads FQGNSA. The CDR3, as DNA: TGTGCCAGCAGCCTACTCACAGGGCTTTCAAAAAACATTCAGTACTTC. Protein product: CASSLLTGLSKNIQYF.

This sequence joins TRBV6-1 and TRBJ1-5; D gene unclear. V was clipped by 2 bases and J by 9 bases, with 11 bases between them. This CDR3 has 13 amino acids. CDR1 and CDR2 from the germline V gene are MNHNS and SASEGT. CDR3 coding DNA: TGTGCCAGCAGTGAAATGGCTCCAGGGCCCCAGCATTTT. Protein sequence: CASSEMAPGPQHF.

The chain uses TRBV25-1 and TRBJ1-1; D ambiguous. This CDR3 is 11 amino acids long. The germline gives CDR1 MGHDK, CDR2 SYGVNS. V shed 7 bases and J shed 1 base, with 4 bases lying between them. CDR3: CASKRNTEAFF. The CDR3 nucleotides read TGTGCCAGCAAGCGGAACACTGAAGCTTTCTTT.

The chain carries TRBV11-3 and TRBJ2-3, with 13 bases fitting TRBD2. The CDR3 is 17 amino acids. The junction had 8 bases not matched to a gene; V was cut back by 1 base and J by 7 bases. Germline V gene sequence: CDR1 SGHNT, CDR2 YENEEA. The CDR3 coding sequence is TGTGCCAGCAGCTTAGCCGGGACTAGCGGGACTCAGAATACGCAGTATTTT. Encoded protein: CASSLAGTSGTQNTQYF.

Only a few counts were recorded for this clone. The J gene is TRBJ2-3, the V gene TRBV20-1; D uncertain. Germline V gene lookup returns CDR1 DFQATT and CDR2 SNEGSKA (reference sequence). This CDR3 has 11 amino acids. V was pared by 3 bases and J by 5 bases, with 6 bases between. The CDR3 DNA follows: TGCAGTGCTAGCATTCGAGATACGCAGTATTTT. Protein: CSASIRDTQYF.

This chain joins TRBV4-1 and TRBJ2-5, with D uncertain. The length of the CDR3 is 13 residues. CDR1 is MGHRA, CDR2 YSYEKL, per germline. The V end lost 3 bases, the J end lost 5 bases, and 10 bases lay between the germline ends. The CDR3 region has the DNA TGCGCCAGCAGCCAGACTTTCCGGGAGACCCAGTACTTC. It encodes CASSQTFRETQYF.

The chain joins TRBV5-1 to TRBJ2-3; tentative D call: TRBD1 (6 bases). The V end was cut by 4 bases, the J end by 2 bases, with 14 bases between. Germline V gene data show CDR1 as SGHRS and CDR2 as YFSETQ. This CDR3 is built from 15 residues. The CDR3 spells CASSPPDSNTDTQYF. DNA for the CDR3: TGCGCCAGCAGCCCCCCGGACAGCAACACAGATACGCAGTATTTT.

This chain links TRBV6-2 or TRBV6-3 with TRBJ2-3; D is uncertain. Trimming took 2 bases from V and 2 from J, leaving 8 bases between them. The germline gives CDR1 MNHEY, CDR2 SVGEGT. There are 14 residues in the CDR3. CDR3 sequence (DNA): TGTGCCAGCAGTTACGACGCAGCCACAGATACGCAGTATTTT. Its protein product is CASSYDAATDTQYF.

The rearrangement links TRBV6-2 or TRBV6-3 to TRBJ2-7; 7 bases agree with TRBD1. After removal of 5 bases from V and 3 bases from J, the junction contained 1 base not matched to a gene. Germline values: CDR1 MNHEY, CDR2 SVGEGT. The CDR3 has 12 amino acids. The CDR3 protein is CASSRDSYEQYF. The DNA of the CDR3 is TGTGCCAGCAGTCGGGACAGCTACGAGCAGTACTTC.

CDR3: CSASDLRFEQFF. The CDR3 bases are TGCAGTGCTAGTGATCTGCGCTTTGAGCAGTTCTTC. The V gene is TRBV20-1, the J gene TRBJ2-1; D is undetermined. Germline CDR1 reads DFQATT; CDR2 reads SNEGSKA (reference sequence). The germline V and J ends were trimmed by 3 bases and 9 bases, with 12 bases remaining between them. The CDR3 extends over 12 amino acids.

The chain recombines TRBV7-3 with TRBJ2-1; 8 bases match TRBD2. From germline, CDR1 is SGHTA and CDR2 FQGTGA. The CDR3 covers 15 residues. V shed 5 bases, J shed 7 bases, and the junction held 10 bases outside the gene matches. CDR3 DNA: TGTGCCAGCAGCCCAACTAGCGGAGGAGGGAATGAGCAGTTCTTC. Its protein is CASSPTSGGGNEQFF.

The chain carries TRBV30 and TRBJ2-3; 8 nucleotides match TRBD1. The trim removed 3 bases at V and 3 bases at J, leaving 17 bases unmatched. There are 18 residues in the CDR3. Germline CDR1 reads GTSNPN; CDR2 reads SVGIG (reference sequence). The CDR3 loop is CAWRISYHTRDRTDTQYF. As DNA, the CDR3 is TGTGCCTGGAGGATCAGTTACCACACCCGGGACAGGACAGATACGCAGTATTTT. Supplemented by reference TRBV30 and TRBJ2-3, the full variable domain reads SQTIHQWPATLVQPVGSPLSLECTVEGTSNPNLYWYRQAAGRGLQLLFYSVGIGQISSEVPQNLSASRPQDRQFILSSKKLLLSDSGFYLCAWRISYHTRDRTDTQYFGPGTRLTVL.

The chain couples TRBV4-2 to TRBJ2-7; 7 nucleotides line up with TRBD2. CDR3 length equals 15 residues. J gave up 2 bases and V 3 bases, and 7 bases lay outside the gene matches. The germline V gene encodes CDR1 LGHNA and CDR2 YNFKEQ. The CDR3 here is CASSHGQRDAYEQYF. The CDR3 coding sequence is TGTGCCAGCAGCCATGGTCAGCGGGACGCCTACGAGCAGTACTTC.

This clone appeared a few times. V is TRBV10-1 and J is TRBJ2-7; 12 nucleotides match TRBD2. V was pared by 1 base and J by 2 bases, with 0 bases of the junction left unmatched. Germline CDR1 and CDR2: WNHNN and SYGVQD (reference sequence). This CDR3 has 15 residues. In DNA form, the CDR3 reads TGCGCCAGCAGTGAGTGGACTAGCGGGACCTACGAGCAGTACTTC. This gives the protein CASSEWTSGTYEQYF.

V and J are TRBV28 and TRBJ2-5; 7 positions match TRBD1. CDR3 length: 15 amino acids. Trimming took 6 bases from V and 4 from J; bases not matched to a gene: 11. Germline loops: CDR1 MDHEN, CDR2 SYDVKM. This CDR3 reads CASSPQQGKRETQYF. The CDR3 DNA sequence: TGTGCCAGCAGCCCGCAACAGGGGAAGCGAGAGACCCAGTACTTC. Complete variable domain (other parts from reference TRBV28 and TRBJ2-5): DVKVTQSSRYLVKRTGEKVFLECVQDMDHENMFWYRQDPGLGLRLIYFSYDVKMKEKGDIPEGYSVSREKKERFSLILESASTNQTSMYLCASSPQQGKRETQYFGPGTRLLVL.

In nucleotides, the CDR3 is TGTGCCAGCACCGCCAAGATAAGCGGGAGAGGGGCCGAGCAGTACTTC. Encoded protein: CASTAKISGRGAEQYF. J is TRBJ2-7 and V is TRBV14; 8 bases fit TRBD2. J was trimmed by 6 bases and V by 7 bases; bases with no gene match: 17. The CDR3 length is 16 residues. Germline-derived CDR1 and CDR2 are SGHDN and FVKESK.

This chain uses TRBV7-2 with TRBJ2-1; TRBD2 is a possible D gene (6 bases). V dropped 5 bases and J dropped 0 bases, with 17 bases sitting between them. The CDR3 covers 17 residues. Germline V gives CDR1 SGHTA, CDR2 FQGNSA. This chain's CDR3 is CASSRRAGKSSYNEQFF. The CDR3 DNA is TGTGCCAGCAGCCGTAGGGCGGGAAAGAGCTCCTACAATGAGCAGTTCTTC.

The genes are TRBV28 and TRBJ2-3; the match to TRBD2 covers 8 bases. The V gene end was trimmed by 6 bases and the J gene end by 3 bases; junction bases not matched to a gene: 8. CDR1 is MDHEN and CDR2 is SYDVKM in the germline V gene. The CDR3 extends over 15 amino acids. The CDR3 region has the DNA TGTGCCAGCAGGGTTCGCGGGAGGCAGACAGATACGCAGTATTTT. Protein product: CASRVRGRQTDTQYF.